This TCR beta chain derives from a study of blood T cell repertoires in COVID-19. J gave up 0 bases and V 3 bases, and 9 bases lay outside the gene matches. The germline gives CDR1 KGHSH, CDR2 LQKENI. CDR3 length: 17 residues. Data came from immunoSEQ multiplex PCR; TCRdb stores just in-frame clones and leaves some out. The sample holds about 190,000 clones, under 80% seen once. The V gene is TRBV18, the J gene TRBJ2-3; TRBD2 agrees at 7 bases. Sequences were obtained from peripheral blood. The sequence was obtained from a woman between 50 and 59 years old with acute or convalescent COVID-19. DNA of the CDR3: TGTGCCAGCTCACCTCTTCGTGTGCGGGAGAGCACAGATACGCAGTATTTT. Translation: CASSPLRVRESTDTQYF.